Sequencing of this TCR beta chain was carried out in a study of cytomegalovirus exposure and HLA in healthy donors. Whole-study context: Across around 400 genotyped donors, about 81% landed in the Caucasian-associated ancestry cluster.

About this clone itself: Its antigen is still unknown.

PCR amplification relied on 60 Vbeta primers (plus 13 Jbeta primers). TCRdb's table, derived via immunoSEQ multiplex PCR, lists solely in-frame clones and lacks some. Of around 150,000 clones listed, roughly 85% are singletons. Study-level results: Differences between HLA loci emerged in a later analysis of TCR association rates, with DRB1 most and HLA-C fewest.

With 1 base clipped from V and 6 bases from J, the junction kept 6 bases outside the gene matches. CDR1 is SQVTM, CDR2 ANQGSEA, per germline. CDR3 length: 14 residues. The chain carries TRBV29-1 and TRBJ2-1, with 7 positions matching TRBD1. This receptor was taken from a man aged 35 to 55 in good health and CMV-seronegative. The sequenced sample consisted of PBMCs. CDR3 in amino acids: CSVEARQGTNEQFF. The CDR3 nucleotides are TGCAGCGTTGAAGCGCGACAGGGTACCAATGAGCAGTTCTTC.